What follows are 23 T cell receptor beta chains derived from one specimen sequenced in a study of T cells in tuberculosis. The assay was immunoSEQ multiplex PCR, and TCRdb's table has in-frame clones only and misses some. The sample lists under 45,000 clones; about 94% were seen once. Sample: PBMCs. The receptors shown here come from a donor between 10 and 35 years old with latent tuberculosis or without tuberculosis infection.

The chain combines TRBV5-6 with TRBJ1-5; D is undetermined. Germline V gene sequence: CDR1 SGHDT, CDR2 YYEEEE. This CDR3 is built from 15 residues. The ends were cut back, 3 bases at V and 6 bases at J, with 16 bases in the middle. This CDR3 reads CASSSDMSMGQPQHF. CDR3 coding DNA: TGTGCCAGCAGCTCAGACATGTCGATGGGTCAGCCCCAGCATTTT.

A single count supports this clone. The chain uses TRBV30 and TRBJ1-3; 7 positions match TRBD1. V shed 3 bases and J 0 bases; nucleotides not matched to a gene: 2. Germline CDR1 GTSNPN, CDR2 SVGIG (reference sequence). This CDR3 has 14 amino acids. For the CDR3, the DNA is TGTGCCTGGAGGGACAGGAGCTCTGGAAACACCATATATTTT. Translation gives CAWRDRSSGNTIYF. The complete variable domain, with remaining parts taken from reference TRBV30 and TRBJ1-3, reads SQTIHQWPATLVQPVGSPLSLECTVEGTSNPNLYWYRQAAGRGLQLLFYSVGIGQISSEVPQNLSASRPQDRQFILSSKKLLLSDSGFYLCAWRDRSSGNTIYFGEGSWLTVV.

This sequence joins TRBV7-2 and TRBJ1-4, with TRBD1 matching over 8 bases. After removal of 5 bases from V and 8 bases from J, the junction contained 7 bases not matched to a gene. The V gene's germline CDR1 is SGHTA and CDR2 FQGNSA. The CDR3 length is 14 residues. Here the CDR3 reads CASSPRQGWEKLFF. The DNA for the CDR3 is TGTGCCAGCAGCCCACGACAGGGGTGGGAAAAACTGTTTTTT.

The gene calls are TRBV5-6 and TRBJ1-2; 11 positions match TRBD1. The CDR3 extends over 15 amino acids. V shed 4 bases and J 4 bases; nucleotides not matched to a gene: 6. CDR1 SGHDT and CDR2 YYEEEE come from the germline V gene. Here the CDR3 DNA reads TGTGCCAGCAGCACTGCCGGGACAGGGGGCTATGGCTACACCTTC. Its translation is CASSTAGTGGYGYTF. Filled out from reference TRBV5-6 and TRBJ1-2, the complete variable domain reads DAGVTQSPTHLIKTRGQQVTLRCSPKSGHDTVSWYQQALGQGPQFIFQYYEEEERQRGNFPDRFSGHQFPNYSSELNVNALLLGDSALYLCASSTAGTGGYGYTFGSGTRLTVV.

The chain is built from TRBV9 and TRBJ2-5, with a tentative D call TRBD1 (5 bases). The CDR3 extends over 16 amino acids. Germline loops: CDR1 SGDLS, CDR2 YYNGEE. The V end was cut by 0 bases, the J end by 2 bases, with 14 bases between. The CDR3 DNA is TGTGCCAGCAGCGTAGCAAATGGGGCAGGTCAAGAGACCCAGTACTTC. Its protein product is CASSVANGAGQETQYF.

The chain joins TRBV11-2 to TRBJ1-2, with 9 positions matching TRBD1. Germline CDR1 and CDR2: SGHAT and FQNNGV. V dropped 3 bases and J dropped 3; count of bases not matched to a gene: 2. The CDR3 runs to 14 residues. CDR3 sequence reads: CASSFWDRDYGYTF. For the CDR3, the DNA is TGTGCCAGCAGCTTCTGGGACAGGGACTATGGCTACACCTTC.

V usage is TRBV9 and J usage is TRBJ1-2, with 10 nucleotides matching TRBD1. Germline CDR1 and CDR2: SGDLS and YYNGEE. This CDR3 has 15 residues. V trimming: 3 bases; J trimming: 4 bases; junction bases outside the gene matches: 6. This CDR3 is CASSGLDRGVYGYTF. CDR3 bases: TGTGCCAGCAGCGGATTGGACAGGGGGGTCTATGGCTACACCTTC.

The count of this clone is one. This sequence joins TRBV5-1 and TRBJ2-3, with 12 bases lining up with TRBD2. Germline trimming cut 1 base from V and 7 bases from J; bases unmatched to any gene: 4. Germline V CDR1 and CDR2: SGHRS, YFSETQ. CDR3 size: 15 residues. CDR3 amino acids: CASSLTSGGLNTQYF. CDR3 coding DNA: TGCGCCAGCAGCTTGACTAGCGGGGGGTTGAATACGCAGTATTTT.

The chain has TRBV9 and TRBJ1-4; 7 bases fit TRBD1. V was clipped by 4 bases and J by 8 bases; unmatched bases: 11. CDR1 and CDR2 from the germline V gene are SGDLS and YYNGEE. This CDR3 contains 15 residues. In nucleotides, the CDR3 is TGTGCCAGCAGCCCCACAGGGGAAAGATACGAAAAACTGTTTTTT. This codes for CASSPTGERYEKLFF.

This clone was seen just once. The chain couples TRBV7-3 to TRBJ2-3; D is uncertain. CDR1 is SGHTA, CDR2 FQGTGA, per germline. The CDR3 runs 13 residues. The ends were cut back, 5 bases at V and 4 bases at J, with 10 bases in the middle. The DNA of the CDR3 is TGTGCCAGCAGCCCTCTCCCAGCAGATACGCAGTATTTT. This encodes CASSPLPADTQYF.

This chain uses TRBV6-5 with TRBJ2-7, with 8 bases that match TRBD2. The V gene end was trimmed by 0 bases and the J gene end by 1 base; junction bases not matched to a gene: 2. CDR3 length: 15 amino acids. Germline CDR1 is MNHEY and CDR2 is SVGAGI. The CDR3 sequence is CASSYSSGGSYEQYF. DNA of the CDR3: TGTGCCAGCAGTTACTCTTCGGGGGGGTCCTACGAGCAGTACTTC.

This chain uses TRBV10-1 with TRBJ2-2; TRBD2 matches at 13 bases. J was trimmed by 7 bases and V by 8 bases; bases with no gene match: 10. The CDR3 has 16 residues. In germline, CDR1 is WNHNN, CDR2 SYGVQD (reference sequence). CDR3 sequence: CASRITSGGADGELFF. The DNA of the CDR3 is TGCGCCAGCCGAATAACTAGCGGGGGGGCTGACGGGGAGCTGTTTTTT.

This sequence joins TRBV29-1 and TRBJ1-2; no clear D gene. V was cut by 0 bases and J by 5 bases, with 7 bases left in between. Germline CDR1 and CDR2: SQVTM and ANQGSEA. This CDR3 spans 12 amino acids. The CDR3 sequence: CSVEESDYGYTF. CDR3 in DNA: TGCAGCGTTGAAGAAAGCGATTATGGCTACACCTTC. The full variable domain, in which reference TRBV29-1 and TRBJ1-2 provide the parts outside the CDR3, is SAVISQKPSRDICQRGTSLTIQCQVDSQVTMMFWYRQQPGQSLTLIATANQGSEATYESGFVIDKFPISRPNLTFSTLTVSNMSPEDSSIYLCSVEESDYGYTFGSGTRLTVV.

The chain has TRBV5-1 and TRBJ2-1, with TRBD1 matching over 7 bases. The trim removed 0 bases at V and 8 bases at J, leaving 11 bases unmatched. CDR3 length equals 16 residues. Germline V CDR1 and CDR2: SGHRS, YFSETQ. The CDR3 reads CASSLEVPGGIDEQFF. CDR3 nucleotide sequence: TGCGCCAGCAGCTTGGAGGTCCCAGGGGGTATCGATGAGCAGTTCTTC.

This clone was seen more than once but under ten times. The CDR3 protein is CASSSAQGAWGYTF. The DNA for the CDR3 is TGTGCCAGCAGCTCAGCACAGGGGGCATGGGGCTACACCTTC. V gene TRBV9 combines with J gene TRBJ1-2, with 9 bases lining up with TRBD1. This CDR3 contains 14 residues. V lost 4 bases and J lost 8; bases outside the gene matches: 9. Germline V lookup: CDR1 SGDLS, CDR2 YYNGEE.

The chain recombines TRBV6-5 with TRBJ2-1; TRBD2 matches at 7 bases. Trimming cost V 6 bases and J 7 bases; bases outside gene matches: 12. This CDR3 has 15 residues. Germline values: CDR1 MNHEY, CDR2 SVGAGI. This chain's CDR3 is CASSRRASGYNEQFF. The CDR3 DNA sequence: TGTGCCAGCAGCCGGCGGGCTAGCGGTTATAATGAGCAGTTCTTC.

The chain carries TRBV12-5 and TRBJ2-1, with a weak D call TRBD1 (5 bases). CDR3 length: 16 amino acids. The V gene's germline CDR1 is LGHNT and CDR2 FRNRAP. Between the trimmed V and J ends, which lost 4 bases and 8 bases, there was a span of 21 bases. The CDR3 is CASGSLSLLLGDEQFF. In DNA form, the CDR3 reads TGTGCTAGTGGTTCCCTGTCCCTTCTCTTAGGGGATGAGCAGTTCTTC.

CDR3: CASSFGGTSLEQYF. CDR3 in DNA: TGTGCCAGCAGTTTCGGGGGGACTTCACTCGAGCAGTACTTC. The chain couples TRBV28 to TRBJ2-7, with 7 bases lining up with TRBD2. The CDR3 extends over 14 amino acids. Germline CDR1 and CDR2: MDHEN and SYDVKM. The V gene end was trimmed by 3 bases and the J gene end by 6 bases; junction bases not matched to a gene: 8.

The gene calls are TRBV12-5 and TRBJ1-2; no firm D call. V dropped 3 bases and J dropped 2 bases, with 7 bases sitting between them. The CDR3 consists of 13 residues. Looked up from germline, CDR1 is LGHNT and CDR2 is FRNRAP. The CDR3 is CASGFRTNYGYTF. In DNA form, the CDR3 reads TGTGCTAGTGGTTTCCGTACAAACTATGGCTACACCTTC.

J is TRBJ2-2 and V is TRBV13; 10 bases line up with TRBD1. The CDR3 is 16 amino acids. J lost 5 bases, V lost 5 bases, and 8 bases had no gene match. The germline gives CDR1 PRHDT, CDR2 FYEKMQ (reference sequence). This CDR3 is CASSLSDRGRTGELFF. The CDR3 DNA follows: TGTGCCAGCAGCCTATCCGACAGGGGGCGTACCGGGGAGCTGTTTTTT.

V usage is TRBV2 and J usage is TRBJ1-1; maybe TRBD1 (5 bases). The CDR3 totals 13 residues. Per the germline V gene, CDR1 is SNHLY and CDR2 is FYNNEI. Deletions cut 10 bases from V and 4 bases from J, with 16 bases between. In DNA, the CDR3 is TGTGCCACAACCAGGGAGGCGGGCACTGAAGCTTTCTTT. It encodes CATTREAGTEAFF.

This clone occurred once. The rearrangement joins TRBV5-1 to TRBJ2-1, with 9 nucleotides matching TRBD1. Per the germline V gene, CDR1 is SGHRS and CDR2 is YFSETQ. The CDR3 is 22 amino acids. J was trimmed by 5 bases and V by 1 base; bases with no gene match: 25. DNA for the CDR3: TGCGCCAGCAGCTTGACCTCCCCTAGGACAGGGGTAGAGATGTATGGGCACAATGAGCAGTTCTTC. This encodes CASSLTSPRTGVEMYGHNEQFF. The whole variable domain, remainder taken from reference TRBV5-1 and TRBJ2-1, is KAGVTQTPRYLIKTRGQQVTLSCSPISGHRSVSWYQQTPGQGLQFLFEYFSETQRNKGNFPGRFSGRQFSNSRSEMNVSTLELGDSALYLCASSLTSPRTGVEMYGHNEQFFGPGTRLTVL.

The V and J genes are TRBV18 and TRBJ1-6, with D hard to call. V lost 4 bases and J 0 bases, leaving 10 bases between the germline ends. Per germline, CDR1 KGHSH and CDR2 LQKENI. The CDR3 runs to 16 residues. CDR3 residues: CASSLAPSSYNSPLHF. CDR3 sequence (DNA): TGTGCCAGCTCACTGGCACCCAGCTCCTATAATTCACCCCTCCACTTT.